Listed below are T cell receptor beta chains from one sample, sequenced in a study of T cells after posttransplantation cyclophosphamide. Clones were sequenced by immunoSEQ multiplex PCR, and TCRdb holds only the in-frame ones, with some missing. The sample shows 8,500 to 9,500 clones, approximately 98% of them seen only once. The sequenced sample was naive CD8+ T cells sorted from PBMCs. The receptors were sampled from a man aged 50 to 59 in good health, CMV-negative, and a related stem cell transplant donor. Each CDR3 is given with its conserved first and last residue. A D gene is named only where the DNA matches it firmly. Some rows have no size entry. The others give once, few or many, or a class for an expanded clone.

abundance	v_gene	d_gene	j_gene	CDR3aa	CDR3nt
NA	TRBV9	NA	TRBJ1-5	CASSAGGSGNQPQHF	TGTGCCAGCAGCGCTGGGGGGAGTGGCAATCAGCCCCAGCATTTT
NA	TRBV19	TRBD2	TRBJ2-5	CASSKTSGVYQETQYF	TGTGCCAGTAGTAAGACTAGCGGAGTGTACCAAGAGACCCAGTACTTC
NA	TRBV7-9	NA	TRBJ2-1	CASSLLASNEQFF	TGTGCCAGCAGCTTACTAGCGTCAAATGAGCAGTTCTTC
NA	TRBV15	NA	TRBJ2-3	CATSPGQLSTDTQYF	TGTGCCACCAGCCCAGGACAGCTATCCACAGATACGCAGTATTTT
NA	TRBV29-1	NA	TRBJ1-1	CSVHLTGTMNTEAFF	TGCAGCGTCCACCTTACAGGGACCATGAACACTGAAGCTTTCTTT
NA	TRBV19	TRBD2	TRBJ2-1	CASSFLAGPFDEQFF	TGTGCCAGTAGTTTCCTAGCGGGACCTTTCGATGAGCAGTTCTTC
once	TRBV7-8	NA	TRBJ1-1	CASSSTGTLRTEAFF	TGTGCCAGCAGCTCAACCGGGACTCTAAGGACTGAAGCTTTCTTT
once	TRBV7-3	NA	TRBJ1-1	CASSLNGIGRTNTEAFF	TGTGCCAGCAGCCTAAACGGGATCGGACGGACGAACACTGAAGCTTTCTTT
NA	TRBV7-9	TRBD2	TRBJ2-7	CASSTGTSIFEQYF	TGTGCCAGCAGCACCGGGACTAGTATCTTCGAGCAGTACTTC
few	TRBV9	TRBD2	TRBJ2-2	CASSGGGLAITGELFF	TGTGCCAGCAGTGGGGGAGGGCTAGCCATCACCGGGGAGCTGTTTTTT
NA	TRBV9	TRBD2	TRBJ2-7	CASSVVAGAYEQYF	TGTGCCAGCAGCGTAGTGGCGGGGGCCTACGAGCAGTACTTC
NA	TRBV9	TRBD2	TRBJ2-2	CASSVGTSGTSLNTGELFF	TGTGCCAGCAGCGTCGGGACTAGCGGGACTAGTCTAAACACCGGGGAGCTGTTTTTT
NA	TRBV28	TRBD2	TRBJ2-3	CASSLTTSVDTQYF	TGTGCCAGCAGTTTAACGACTAGCGTAGATACGCAGTATTTT
NA	TRBV28	TRBD2	TRBJ2-1	CASSLRGLAEAYYNEQFF	TGTGCCAGCAGTTTAAGGGGACTAGCGGAGGCGTACTACAATGAGCAGTTCTTC
NA	TRBV9	NA	TRBJ2-2	CASSAQGRNTGELFF	TGTGCCAGCAGCGCACAGGGTAGGAACACCGGGGAGCTGTTTTTT
once	TRBV27	TRBD1	TRBJ1-6	CASSPGTGGIALHF	TGTGCCAGCAGTCCCGGGACAGGGGGTATAGCCCTCCACTTT
NA	TRBV25-1	NA	TRBJ2-5	CASNRLGGADQETQYF	TGTGCCAGCAACCGATTAGGGGGAGCGGACCAAGAGACCCAGTACTTC
NA	TRBV7-2	TRBD2	TRBJ2-7	CASSSLAGGHYEQYF	TGTGCCAGCAGCTCACTGGCGGGAGGGCACTACGAGCAGTACTTC